This TCR beta chain was captured in a study of cytomegalovirus exposure and HLA in healthy donors. Overall study results and limits: Rarity held for most TCR sequences, but there were some public TCRs that occurred in many donors.

Details on this clone: Antigen: not known.

The V end was cut by 5 bases, the J end by 7 bases, with 20 bases between. The CDR3 runs to 15 residues. Germline CDR1 and CDR2: MNHEY and SMNVEV (reference sequence). With 60 Vbeta and 13 Jbeta primers, the PCR was carried out. Method: immunoSEQ multiplex PCR; TCRdb's copy keeps in-frame clones and lacks some. Among hundreds of thousands of clones listed, 70% to 90% were seen once. Sequenced material: PBMCs. The V call is TRBV27, the J call TRBJ2-5; TRBD2 might be the D (6 bases). The clonotype comes from a woman aged 18-29 years in good health and CMV-seronegative. The CDR3 region is CASSVTGLPRGTQYF. CDR3 sequence (DNA): TGTGCCAGCAGTGTGACGGGACTGCCGAGGGGGACCCAGTACTTC.